This T cell receptor beta chain was found in a study of blood T cells in healthy people across ages. The use of a sample-barcoded 5' primer and a J-beta primer mix characterized a second PCR of roughly 7 to 12 cycles. TCRdb passed the 5' RACE reads through MiXCR, listing each CDR3 protein once. Of over 1,200,000 distinct CDR3 sequences listed, 45% to 70% were seen once; the top ten hold more than 6%. The draw of peripheral blood yielded approximately 10 milliliters from each donor. The total RNA that was extracted per sample amounted to at least 5.5 micrograms. This clonotype was counted a few times. The origin of this receptor is a man aged 18 to 35 in good health. Sample: blood.

The CDR3 here is CSARGGRNTQYF. The CDR3 nucleotides are TGCAGTGCTAGGGGTGGGCGTAATACGCAGTATTTT. The chain carries TRBV20-1 and TRBJ2-3; D is undetermined. The CDR3 has 12 amino acids. Germline V gives CDR1 DFQATT, CDR2 SNEGSKA (reference sequence). V lost 3 bases and J 7 bases, leaving 11 bases between the germline ends.